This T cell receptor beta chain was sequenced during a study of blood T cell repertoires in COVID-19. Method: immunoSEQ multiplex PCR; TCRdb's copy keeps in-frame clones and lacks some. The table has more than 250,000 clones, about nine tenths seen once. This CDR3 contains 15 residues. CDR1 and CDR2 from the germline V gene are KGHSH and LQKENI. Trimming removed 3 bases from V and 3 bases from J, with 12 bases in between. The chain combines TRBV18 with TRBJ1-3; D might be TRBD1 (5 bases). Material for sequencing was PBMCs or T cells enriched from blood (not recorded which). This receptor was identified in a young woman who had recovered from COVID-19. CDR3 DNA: TGTGCCAGCTCACCGAGGCCAGGGTTTGGAAACACCATATATTTT. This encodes CASSPRPGFGNTIYF.